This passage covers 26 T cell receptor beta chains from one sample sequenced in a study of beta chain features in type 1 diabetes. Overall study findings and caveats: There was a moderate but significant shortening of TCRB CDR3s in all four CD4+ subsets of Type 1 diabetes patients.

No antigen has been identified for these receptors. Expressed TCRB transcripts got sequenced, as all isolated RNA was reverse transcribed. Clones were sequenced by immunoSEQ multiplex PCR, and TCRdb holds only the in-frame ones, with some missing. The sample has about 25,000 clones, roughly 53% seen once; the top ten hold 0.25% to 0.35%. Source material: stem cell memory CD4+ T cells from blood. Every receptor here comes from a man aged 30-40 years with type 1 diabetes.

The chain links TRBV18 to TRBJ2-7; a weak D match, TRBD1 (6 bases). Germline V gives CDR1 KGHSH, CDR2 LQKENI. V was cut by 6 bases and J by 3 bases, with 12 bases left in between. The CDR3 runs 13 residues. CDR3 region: CASSEDRNYEQYF. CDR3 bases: TGTGCCAGCTCCGAGGACAGAAACTACGAGCAGTACTTC. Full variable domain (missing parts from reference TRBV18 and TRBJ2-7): NAGVMQNPRHLVRRRGQEARLRCSPMKGHSHVYWYRQLPEEGLKFMVYLQKENIIDESGMPKERFSAEFPKEGPSILRIQQVVRGDSAAYFCASSEDRNYEQYFGPGTRLTVT.

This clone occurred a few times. The CDR3 here is CASSLGRAVETQYF. CDR3 sequence (DNA): TGCGCCAGCAGCTTGGGCAGGGCGGTGGAGACCCAGTACTTC. This sequence joins TRBV5-1 and TRBJ2-5; perhaps TRBD1 as D (5 bases). This CDR3 spans 14 amino acids. CDR1 is SGHRS, CDR2 YFSETQ, per germline. The V gene lost 0 bases and the J gene lost 5 bases, with 11 bases spanning the gap.

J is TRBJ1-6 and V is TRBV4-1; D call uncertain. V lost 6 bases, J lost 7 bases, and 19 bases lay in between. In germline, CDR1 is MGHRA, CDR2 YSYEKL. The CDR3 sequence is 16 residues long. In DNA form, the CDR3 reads TGCGCCAGCAGTCGGACTGATAAGACCGTAAATTCACCCCTCCACTTT. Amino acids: CASSRTDKTVNSPLHF.

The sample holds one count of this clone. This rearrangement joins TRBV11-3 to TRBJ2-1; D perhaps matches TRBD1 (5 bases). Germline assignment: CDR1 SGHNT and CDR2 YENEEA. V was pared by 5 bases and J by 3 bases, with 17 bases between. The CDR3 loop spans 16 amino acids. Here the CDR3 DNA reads TGTGCCAGCAGCCCCCGGTCAGGGATGGGCTACAATGAGCAGTTCTTC. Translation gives CASSPRSGMGYNEQFF.

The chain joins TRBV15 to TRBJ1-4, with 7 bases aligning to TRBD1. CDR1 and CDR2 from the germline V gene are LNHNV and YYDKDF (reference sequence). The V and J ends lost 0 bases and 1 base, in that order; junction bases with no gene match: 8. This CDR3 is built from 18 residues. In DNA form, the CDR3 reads TGTGCCACCAGCAGAGATTCGAGGACAGGCGTAACTAATGAAAAACTGTTTTTT. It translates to CATSRDSRTGVTNEKLFF.

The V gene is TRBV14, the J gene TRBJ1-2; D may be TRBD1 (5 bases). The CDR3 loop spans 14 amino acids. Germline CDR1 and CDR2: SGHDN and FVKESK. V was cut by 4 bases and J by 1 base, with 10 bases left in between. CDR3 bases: TGTGCCAGCAGCCTACTGGGGCTTAACTATGGCTACACCTTC. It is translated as CASSLLGLNYGYTF.

CDR3 residues: CASSGGTGITYNEQFF. As DNA, the CDR3 is TGTGCCAGCAGCGGAGGGACAGGTATAACGTACAATGAGCAGTTCTTC. V and J are TRBV5-6 and TRBJ2-1, with TRBD1 identical over 8 bases. The V and J ends lost 4 bases and 4 bases, in that order; junction bases with no gene match: 10. This CDR3 region has 16 residues. The germline V gene has CDR1 SGHDT and CDR2 YYEEEE.

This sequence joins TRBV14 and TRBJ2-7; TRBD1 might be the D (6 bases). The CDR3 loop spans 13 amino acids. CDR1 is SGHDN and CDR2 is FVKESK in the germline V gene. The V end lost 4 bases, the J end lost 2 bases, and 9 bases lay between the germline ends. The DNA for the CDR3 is TGTGCCAGCAGCCTCAGGGGTACCTACGAGCAGTACTTC. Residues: CASSLRGTYEQYF.

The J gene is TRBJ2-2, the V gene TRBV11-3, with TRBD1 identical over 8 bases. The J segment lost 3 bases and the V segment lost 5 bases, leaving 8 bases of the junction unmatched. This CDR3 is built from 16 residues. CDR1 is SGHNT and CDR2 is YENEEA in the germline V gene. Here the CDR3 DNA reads TGTGCCAGCAGCCGACGGACAGGGTTTGACACCGGGGAGCTGTTTTTT. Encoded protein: CASSRRTGFDTGELFF. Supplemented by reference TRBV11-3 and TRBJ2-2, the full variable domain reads EAGVVQSPRYKIIEKKQPVAFWCNPISGHNTLYWYLQNLGQGPELLIRYENEEAVDDSQLPKDRFSAERLKGVDSTLKIQPAELGDSAVYLCASSRRTGFDTGELFFGEGSRLTVL.

The CDR3 region is CASSLRTSGTFTDTQYF. The CDR3 bases are TGTGCCAGCAGCCTCCGGACTAGCGGGACTTTCACAGATACGCAGTATTTT. The chain employs TRBV7-9 and TRBJ2-3; 12 bases fit TRBD2. CDR3 size: 17 residues. Germline lookup yields CDR1 SEHNR and CDR2 FQNEAQ (reference sequence). V shed 5 bases and J 2 bases; nucleotides not matched to a gene: 8. The full variable domain, its missing parts supplied by reference TRBV7-9 and TRBJ2-3, is DTGVSQNPRHKITKRGQNVTFRCDPISEHNRLYWYRQTLGQGPEFLTYFQNEAQLEKSRLLSDRFSAERPKGSFSTLEIQRTEQGDSAMYLCASSLRTSGTFTDTQYFGPGTRLTVL.

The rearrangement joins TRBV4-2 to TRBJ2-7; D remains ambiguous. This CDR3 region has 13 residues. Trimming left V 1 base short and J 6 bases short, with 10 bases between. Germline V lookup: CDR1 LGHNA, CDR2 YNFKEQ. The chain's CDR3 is CASSQVWPSEQYF. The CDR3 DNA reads TGTGCCAGCAGCCAAGTTTGGCCTTCCGAGCAGTACTTC.

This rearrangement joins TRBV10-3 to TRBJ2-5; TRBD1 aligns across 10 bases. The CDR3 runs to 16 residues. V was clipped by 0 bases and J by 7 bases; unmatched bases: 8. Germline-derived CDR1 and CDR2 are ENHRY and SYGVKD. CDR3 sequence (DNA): TGTGCCATCAGTGAGTCGGGGACAGGGGTCTCCGGGACCCAGTACTTC. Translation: CAISESGTGVSGTQYF.

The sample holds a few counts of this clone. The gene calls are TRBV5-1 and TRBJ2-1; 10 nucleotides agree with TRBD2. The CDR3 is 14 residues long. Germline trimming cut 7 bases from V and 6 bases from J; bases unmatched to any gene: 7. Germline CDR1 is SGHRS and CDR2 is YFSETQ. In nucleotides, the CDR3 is TGCGCCAGCTCAGCGGGAGGGGAAACCAATGAGCAGTTCTTC. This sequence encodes CASSAGGETNEQFF.

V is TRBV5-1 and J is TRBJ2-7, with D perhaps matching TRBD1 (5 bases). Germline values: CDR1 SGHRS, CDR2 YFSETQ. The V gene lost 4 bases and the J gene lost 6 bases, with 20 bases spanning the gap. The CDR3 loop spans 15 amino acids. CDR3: CASSPPHGQGVEQYF. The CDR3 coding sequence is TGCGCCAGCAGCCCACCCCACGGGCAGGGCGTCGAGCAGTACTTC.

CDR3 coding DNA: TGTGCCACCTGCCAGGGTGCGGTTTCCTACGAGCAGTACTTC. Amino acids: CATCQGAVSYEQYF. This chain uses TRBV6-6 with TRBJ2-7, with a weak D call TRBD1 (5 bases). Trimming cost V 10 bases and J 1 base, with 17 bases left between them. This CDR3 is 14 amino acids long. Germline CDR1 and CDR2: MNHNY and SVGAGI (reference sequence).

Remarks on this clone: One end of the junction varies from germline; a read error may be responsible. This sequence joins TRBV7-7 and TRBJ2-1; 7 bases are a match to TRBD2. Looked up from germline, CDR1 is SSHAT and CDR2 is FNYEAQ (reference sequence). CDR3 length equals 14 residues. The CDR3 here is CASSGAGTHNEQFF. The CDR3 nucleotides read TGTGCTAGCAGCGGGGCCGGGACTCACAATGAGCAGTTCTTC.

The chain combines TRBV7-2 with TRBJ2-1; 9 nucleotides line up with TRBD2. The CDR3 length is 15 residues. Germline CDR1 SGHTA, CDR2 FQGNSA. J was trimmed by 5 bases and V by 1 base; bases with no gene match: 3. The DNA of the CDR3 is TGTGCCAGCAGCTTAGAAGCGGGAGGACACAATGAGCAGTTCTTC. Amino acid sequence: CASSLEAGGHNEQFF.

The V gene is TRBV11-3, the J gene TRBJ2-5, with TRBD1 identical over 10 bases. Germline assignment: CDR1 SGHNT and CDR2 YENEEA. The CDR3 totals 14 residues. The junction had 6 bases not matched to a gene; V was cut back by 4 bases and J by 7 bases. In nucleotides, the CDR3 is TGTGCCAGCAGCTCCCGGGACAGGGGTGGGACCCAGTACTTC. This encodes CASSSRDRGGTQYF.

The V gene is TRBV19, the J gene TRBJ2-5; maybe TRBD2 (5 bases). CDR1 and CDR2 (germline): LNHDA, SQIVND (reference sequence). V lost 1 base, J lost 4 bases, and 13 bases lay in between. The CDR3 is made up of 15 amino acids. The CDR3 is CASSIVLAGGETQYF. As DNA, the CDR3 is TGTGCCAGTAGTATAGTTCTGGCGGGCGGAGAGACCCAGTACTTC.

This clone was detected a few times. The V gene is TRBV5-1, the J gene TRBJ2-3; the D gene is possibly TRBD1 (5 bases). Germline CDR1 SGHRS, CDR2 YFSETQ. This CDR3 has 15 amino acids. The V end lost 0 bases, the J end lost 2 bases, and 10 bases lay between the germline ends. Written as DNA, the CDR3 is TGCGCCAGCAGCTTGGACAGGCCACACACAGATACGCAGTATTTT. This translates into CASSLDRPHTDTQYF.

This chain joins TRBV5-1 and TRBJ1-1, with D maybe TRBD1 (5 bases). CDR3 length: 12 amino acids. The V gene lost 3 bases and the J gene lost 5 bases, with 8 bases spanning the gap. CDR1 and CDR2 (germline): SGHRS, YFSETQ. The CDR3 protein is CASSSGGTEAFF. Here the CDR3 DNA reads TGCGCCAGCAGCTCTGGGGGGACTGAAGCTTTCTTT.

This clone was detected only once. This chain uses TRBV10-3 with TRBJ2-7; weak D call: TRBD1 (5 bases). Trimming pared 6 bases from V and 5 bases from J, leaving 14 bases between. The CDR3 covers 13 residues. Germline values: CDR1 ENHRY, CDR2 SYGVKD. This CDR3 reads CAIRGPFSDEQYF. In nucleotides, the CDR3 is TGTGCCATCAGGGGGCCATTTTCCGACGAGCAGTACTTC.

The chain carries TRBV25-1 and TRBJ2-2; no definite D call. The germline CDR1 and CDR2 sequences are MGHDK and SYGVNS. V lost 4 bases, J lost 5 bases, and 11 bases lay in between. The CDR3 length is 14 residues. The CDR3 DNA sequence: TGTGCCAGCAGTGTACCCGGCAGGACCGGGGAGCTGTTTTTT. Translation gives CASSVPGRTGELFF.

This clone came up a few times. CDR3 amino acids: CASSAGNQPQHF. In nucleotides, the CDR3 is TGTGCCAGCAGTGCGGGCAATCAGCCCCAGCATTTT. The chain employs TRBV2 and TRBJ1-5; D remains unclear. Trimming removed 4 bases from V and 2 bases from J, with 3 bases in between. This CDR3 has 12 residues. Germline-derived CDR1 and CDR2 are SNHLY and FYNNEI.

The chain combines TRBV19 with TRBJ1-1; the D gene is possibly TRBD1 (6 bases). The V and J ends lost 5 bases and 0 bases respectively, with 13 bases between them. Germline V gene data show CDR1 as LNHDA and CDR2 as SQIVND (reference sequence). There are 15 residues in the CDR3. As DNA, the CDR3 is TGTGCCAGTAGTTCACACGGGACACTGAACACTGAAGCTTTCTTT. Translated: CASSSHGTLNTEAFF.

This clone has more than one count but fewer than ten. The CDR3 DNA follows: TGTGCCAGCTCACCACCGGGGAATTCAGGGTACAATGAGCAGTTCTTC. Its translation is CASSPPGNSGYNEQFF. The V gene is TRBV18, the J gene TRBJ2-1; D might be TRBD1 (5 bases). Trimming took 0 bases from V and 4 from J, leaving 13 bases between them. The CDR3 has 16 residues. The V gene's germline CDR1 is KGHSH and CDR2 LQKENI.